The 5 T cell receptor beta chains below come from one sample, sequenced in a study of blood T cells in healthy people across ages. With a J-beta primer mix and a sample-barcoded 5' primer, a second PCR ran roughly 7 to 11 cycles. TCRdb processed the 5' RACE reads anew with MiXCR; each CDR3 protein has one entry. Among under 1,000,000 distinct CDR3 sequences, more than 35% were seen once, and the ten largest hold around a sixth. Sample: blood. These receptors all come from a man aged 80 or over in good health.

This rearrangement joins TRBV20-1 to TRBJ2-5; a possible D gene is TRBD1 (5 bases). Trimming removed 2 bases at V and 5 bases at J, with 12 bases between. Per germline, CDR1 DFQATT and CDR2 SNEGSKA (reference sequence). The CDR3 length is 13 residues. CDR3 in amino acids: CSARHRSLETQYF. As DNA, the CDR3 is TGCAGTGCTAGACACAGGTCCTTGGAGACCCAGTACTTC.

This clonotype was picked up one time. A much bigger clone sits one base away, suggesting this may be a read error. The chain uses TRBV12-3 or TRBV12-4 and TRBJ2-1; TRBD2 matches 8 bases. CDR3 length: 13 amino acids. The V gene end was trimmed by 5 bases and the J gene end by 12 bases; junction bases not matched to a gene: 9. The CDR3 spells CASSAGGWDGQFF. As DNA, the CDR3 is TGTGCCAGCAGTGCGGGGGGTTGGGATGGGCAGTTCTTC.

The V gene is TRBV5-1, the J gene TRBJ2-7; the match to TRBD2 covers 11 bases. CDR1 SGHRS and CDR2 YFSETQ come from the germline V gene. V dropped 4 bases and J dropped 0; count of bases not matched to a gene: 9. This CDR3 has 17 residues. The CDR3 nucleotides read TGCGCCAGCAGCGGTGGGCTAGCGGGAGGAAGCTCCTACGAGCAGTACTTC. Its protein is CASSGGLAGGSSYEQYF.

This chain uses TRBV18 with TRBJ2-3, with 10 bases that match TRBD2. The germline V gene has CDR1 KGHSH and CDR2 LQKENI. The CDR3 covers 16 residues. J lost 2 bases, V lost 3 bases, and 5 bases had no gene match. CDR3 sequence (DNA): TGTGCCAGCTCACCGACCGGACTAGCGGTCACAGATACGCAGTATTTT. It translates to CASSPTGLAVTDTQYF.

V and J are TRBV20-1 and TRBJ2-1, with 8 bases fitting TRBD2. V lost 0 bases, J lost 10 bases, and 11 bases stayed unmatched. The CDR3 is 15 amino acids. Germline CDR1 is DFQATT and CDR2 is SNEGSKA (reference sequence). CDR3 amino acids: CSAREGAGEHYEQFF. The CDR3 coding sequence is TGCAGTGCTAGAGAGGGAGCGGGAGAACATTACGAGCAGTTCTTC.